The TCR beta chain under discussion was sequenced for a study of molecular identifiers for immune sequencing clone quantification (dated by TCRdb to between 2018 and 2020). Regarding the study in general: For a replicate experiment, RNA from around 20,000 or 100,000 naive CD8 T cells was divided into five aliquots, of which four were sequenced. The study was a methods study using CD8 T cells to benchmark molecular-identifier clustering-based TCR repertoire sequencing (MIDCIRS) and TCR RNA copy counting.

The library relied on PCR. TCRdb lists the instrument as NextSeq 500. Bulk TCR libraries were made following a previously described method, with the TCR primers given in Table S5. The Qiagen AllPrep DNA/RNA kit was used to purify total RNA. Before analysis, reads from multiple sequencing runs of the same library were pooled. The original pipeline was this. Reads were retained only if their TCR constant sequence matched exactly, and those retained reads were trimmed to 150 nt and grouped according to their 12-nt molecular barcodes. Reads within each barcode group were sub-clustered using a 15% Levenshtein threshold, and quality-weighted consensus sequences were constructed for each RNA molecule. Non-functional sequences were discarded, and so were lower-count sequences lying one edit away from another sequence. On the basis of fitting two negative binomial distributions, barcode sub-clusters with fewer than 20% of the maximum read count were discarded. TCRdb trimmed the raw reads at Q25, called clones with MiXCR and kept productive beta chains. For every CDR3 protein sequence, its rows merge into one entry that carries the most common genes and DNA. Clone size and V and J calls follow TCRdb, not the original study. The sample table contains just over 95,000 distinct CDR3 sequences; only one count was recorded for roughly 26% of them. The ten largest clones add up to approximately 0.91% of the sample.

Libraries of naive CD8 T cells were built from anywhere between about 17,000 and 1,000,000 sorted cells, with 10%, 30% or 50% of the purified RNA used. On a BD FACSAria II, naive CD8 T cells were FACS-sorted as CD8+CD4-CCR7+CD45RA+ and collected into RLT Plus buffer. To test detection sensitivity, Jurkat RNA equal to around nine TCR copies was added to samples of about 18,000-1,100,000 naive CD8 T cells. CD8 T cells were enriched with RosetteSep CD8+ T Cell Enrichment Cocktail and Ficoll-Paque, followed by ACK red cell lysis. This clonotype was detected ten times or more. This clone's antigen is unknown. Within one base of it there is no much larger clone, and no base qualities were kept. What the study reported, not specific to this receptor: The naive libraries included spiked-in Jurkat TCR RNA (about ten copies' worth), and this RNA is not part of the donor repertoire. Without barcode sub-clustering, chimeric consensus sequences inflated TCR diversity; chimeras reached as high as 47%. Highly expanded clone sizes could be underestimated because identical TCR molecules may share a barcode. Clones above 20 RNA copies held over 98% of molecules in CMV-specific effector cells but under 1% in naive cells. Spiked-in Jurkat TCR RNA equivalent to a single cell was reported to be detectable even among approximately 1 million naive CD8 T cells. Modeling indicated approximately 3.2 TCR RNA copies recovered per cell, compared with 7.5 to 10 by digital PCR, which implies a capture efficiency of around 30%.

Source material: naive CD8+ T cells from blood, with Jurkat cell RNA spiked in. The sample's cell subset or site label is to be understood as: FACS-sorted CD8+CD4-CCR7+CD45RA+ naive T cells. The TCR originated in a human donor in good health. Some libraries in this study had Jurkat cell RNA spiked in.

Here the CDR3 is given as CASSGYSGTSGGQAYEQYF. The nucleotides read TGTGCCAGCAGCGGCTACTCCGGGACTAGCGGGGGCCAAGCCTACGAGCAGTACTTC. Rearrangement joined TRBV7-8 to TRBJ2-7; 14 bases in the junction line up with TRBD2. Trimmed from V: 5 bases; trimmed from J: 2 bases; junction bases lacking a gene match: 14. The CDR3 starts with the cysteine, ends with the phenylalanine, and has 19 residues. Only the CDR3 DNA stays, 57 bases, in frame from base 1. For CDR1 and CDR2, the germline V gene lists SGHVS and FQNEAQ.